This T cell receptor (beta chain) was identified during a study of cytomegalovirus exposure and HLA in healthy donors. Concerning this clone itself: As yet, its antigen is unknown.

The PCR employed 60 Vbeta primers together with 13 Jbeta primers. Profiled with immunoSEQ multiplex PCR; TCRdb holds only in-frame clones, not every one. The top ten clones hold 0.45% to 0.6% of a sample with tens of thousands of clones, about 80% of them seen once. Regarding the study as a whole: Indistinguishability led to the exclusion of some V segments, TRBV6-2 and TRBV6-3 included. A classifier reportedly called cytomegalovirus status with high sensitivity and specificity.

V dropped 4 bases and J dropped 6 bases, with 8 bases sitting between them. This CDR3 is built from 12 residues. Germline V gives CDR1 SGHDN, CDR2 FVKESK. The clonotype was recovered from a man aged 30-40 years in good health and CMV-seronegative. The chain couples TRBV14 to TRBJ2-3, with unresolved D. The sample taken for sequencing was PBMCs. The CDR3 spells CASSPPFDTQYF. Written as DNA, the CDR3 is TGTGCCAGCAGCCCCCCATTTGATACGCAGTATTTT.